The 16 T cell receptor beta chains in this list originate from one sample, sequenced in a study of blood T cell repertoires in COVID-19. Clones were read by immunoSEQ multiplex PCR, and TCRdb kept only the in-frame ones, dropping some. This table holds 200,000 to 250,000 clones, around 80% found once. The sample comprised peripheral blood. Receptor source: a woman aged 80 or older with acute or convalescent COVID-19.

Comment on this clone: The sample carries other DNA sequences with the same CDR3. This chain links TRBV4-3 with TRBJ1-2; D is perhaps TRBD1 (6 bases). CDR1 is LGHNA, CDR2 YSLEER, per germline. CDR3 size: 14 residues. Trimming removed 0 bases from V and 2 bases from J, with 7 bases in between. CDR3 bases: TGCGCCAGCAGCCAAGACACAGGGAACTATGGCTACACCTTC. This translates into CASSQDTGNYGYTF.

The CDR3 sequence is CASSQWVGGLWNGYTF. As DNA, the CDR3 is TGTGCCAGCAGCCAATGGGTAGGGGGTTTATGGAATGGCTACACCTTC. The chain couples TRBV3-1 (or the pseudogene TRBV3-2) to TRBJ1-2; a possible D gene is TRBD1 (6 bases). The germline gives CDR1 LGHDT, CDR2 YNNKEL (reference sequence). Between the trimmed V and J ends, which lost 2 bases and 6 bases, there was a span of 19 bases. The CDR3 consists of 16 residues.

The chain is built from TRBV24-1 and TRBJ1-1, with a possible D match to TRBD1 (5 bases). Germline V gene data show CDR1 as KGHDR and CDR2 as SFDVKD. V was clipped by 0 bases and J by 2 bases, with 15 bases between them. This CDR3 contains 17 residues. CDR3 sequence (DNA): TGTGCCACCAGTGATTTGAGGTACGATAGGGGTAACACTGAAGCTTTCTTT. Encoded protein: CATSDLRYDRGNTEAFF.

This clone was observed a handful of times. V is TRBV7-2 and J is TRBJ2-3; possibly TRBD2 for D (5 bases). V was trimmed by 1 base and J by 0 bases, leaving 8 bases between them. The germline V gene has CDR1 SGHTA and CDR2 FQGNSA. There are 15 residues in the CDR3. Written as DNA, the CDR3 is TGTGCCAGCAGCTTAGAGTTAGCGAGCACAGATACGCAGTATTTT. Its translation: CASSLELASTDTQYF.

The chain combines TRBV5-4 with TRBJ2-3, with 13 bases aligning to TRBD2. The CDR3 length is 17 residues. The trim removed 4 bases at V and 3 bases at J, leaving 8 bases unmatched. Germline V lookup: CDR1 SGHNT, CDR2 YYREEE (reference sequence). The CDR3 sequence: CASSGGLAGVRTDTQYF. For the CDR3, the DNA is TGTGCCAGCAGCGGAGGACTAGCGGGGGTCCGGACAGATACGCAGTATTTT.

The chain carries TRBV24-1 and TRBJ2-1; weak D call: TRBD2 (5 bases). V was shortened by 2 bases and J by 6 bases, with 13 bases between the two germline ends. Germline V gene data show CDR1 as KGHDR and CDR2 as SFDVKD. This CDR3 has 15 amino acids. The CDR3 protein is CATSDWELEGNEQFF. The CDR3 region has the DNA TGTGCCACCAGTGATTGGGAGCTAGAGGGCAATGAGCAGTTCTTC.

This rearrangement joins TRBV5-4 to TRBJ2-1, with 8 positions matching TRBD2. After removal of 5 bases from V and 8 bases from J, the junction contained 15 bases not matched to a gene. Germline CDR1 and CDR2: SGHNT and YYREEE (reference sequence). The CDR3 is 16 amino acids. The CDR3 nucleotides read TGTGCCAGCAGACCACTAGCGGCCCAGGGTCGGGATGAGCAGTTCTTC. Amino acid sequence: CASRPLAAQGRDEQFF.

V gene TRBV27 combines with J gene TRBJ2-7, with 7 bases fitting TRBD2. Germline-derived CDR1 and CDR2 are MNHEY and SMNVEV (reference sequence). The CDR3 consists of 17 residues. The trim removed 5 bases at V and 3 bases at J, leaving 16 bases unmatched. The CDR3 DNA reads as TGTGCCAGCAGTCGGCCCGTAGTAGCGGGTAGGTACTACGAGCAGTACTTC. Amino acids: CASSRPVVAGRYYEQYF.

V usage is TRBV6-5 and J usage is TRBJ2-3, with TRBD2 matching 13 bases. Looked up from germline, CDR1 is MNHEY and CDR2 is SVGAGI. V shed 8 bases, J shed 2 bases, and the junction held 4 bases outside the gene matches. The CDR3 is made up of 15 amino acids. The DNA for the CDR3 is TGTGCCAGCGGGGGACTAGCGGGGCCCACAGATACGCAGTATTTT. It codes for CASGGLAGPTDTQYF.

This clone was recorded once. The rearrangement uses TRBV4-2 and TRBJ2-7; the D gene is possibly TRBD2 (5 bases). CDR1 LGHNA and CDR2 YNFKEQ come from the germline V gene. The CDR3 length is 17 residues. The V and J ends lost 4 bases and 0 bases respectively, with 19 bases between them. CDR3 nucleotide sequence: TGTGCCAGCAGCCCCCGACTACTTTCATCCAGCTCCTACGAGCAGTACTTC. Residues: CASSPRLLSSSSYEQYF.

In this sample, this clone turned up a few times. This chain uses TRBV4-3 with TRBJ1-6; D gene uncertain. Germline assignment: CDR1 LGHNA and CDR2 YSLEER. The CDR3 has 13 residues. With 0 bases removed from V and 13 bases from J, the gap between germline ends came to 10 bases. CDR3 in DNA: TGCGCCAGCAGCCAAGAACAGCAGTATCCCCTCCACTTT. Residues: CASSQEQQYPLHF.

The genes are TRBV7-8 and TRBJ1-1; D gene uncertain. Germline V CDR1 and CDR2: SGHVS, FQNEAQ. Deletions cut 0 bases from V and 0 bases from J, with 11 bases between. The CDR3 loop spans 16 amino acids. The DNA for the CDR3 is TGTGCCAGCAGCTTAGCGCGCGAGGTGATGAACACTGAAGCTTTCTTT. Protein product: CASSLAREVMNTEAFF.

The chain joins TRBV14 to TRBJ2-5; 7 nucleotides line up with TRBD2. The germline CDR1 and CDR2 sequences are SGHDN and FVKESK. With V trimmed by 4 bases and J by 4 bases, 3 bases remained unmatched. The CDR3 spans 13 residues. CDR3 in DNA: TGTGCCAGCAGCCCGATAGCGGGAGAGACCCAGTACTTC. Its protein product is CASSPIAGETQYF. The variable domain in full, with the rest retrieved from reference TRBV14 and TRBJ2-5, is EAGVTQFPSHSVIEKGQTVTLRCDPISGHDNLYWYRRVMGKEIKFLLHFVKESKQDESGMPNNRFLAERTGGTYSTLKVQPAELEDSGVYFCASSPIAGETQYFGPGTRLLVL.

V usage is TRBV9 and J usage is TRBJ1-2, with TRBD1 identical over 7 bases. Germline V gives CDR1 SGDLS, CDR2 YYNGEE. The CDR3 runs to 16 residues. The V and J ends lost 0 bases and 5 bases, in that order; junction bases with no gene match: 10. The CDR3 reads CASSVGIGGQRYGYTF. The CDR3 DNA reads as TGTGCCAGCAGCGTAGGAATTGGGGGACAGAGATATGGCTACACCTTC.

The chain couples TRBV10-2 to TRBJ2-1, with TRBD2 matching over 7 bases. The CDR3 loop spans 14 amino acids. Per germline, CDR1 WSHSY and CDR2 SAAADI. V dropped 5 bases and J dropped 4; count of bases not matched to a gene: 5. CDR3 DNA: TGCGCCAGCAGTTTTGCGGGGGTTTACAATGAGCAGTTCTTC. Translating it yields CASSFAGVYNEQFF.

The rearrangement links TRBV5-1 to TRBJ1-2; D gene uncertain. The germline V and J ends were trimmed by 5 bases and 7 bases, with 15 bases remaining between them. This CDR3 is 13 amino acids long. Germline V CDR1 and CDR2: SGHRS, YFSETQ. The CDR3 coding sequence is TGCGCCAGCAGACTCGACACCCAGGCTGGCTACACCTTC. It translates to CASRLDTQAGYTF.